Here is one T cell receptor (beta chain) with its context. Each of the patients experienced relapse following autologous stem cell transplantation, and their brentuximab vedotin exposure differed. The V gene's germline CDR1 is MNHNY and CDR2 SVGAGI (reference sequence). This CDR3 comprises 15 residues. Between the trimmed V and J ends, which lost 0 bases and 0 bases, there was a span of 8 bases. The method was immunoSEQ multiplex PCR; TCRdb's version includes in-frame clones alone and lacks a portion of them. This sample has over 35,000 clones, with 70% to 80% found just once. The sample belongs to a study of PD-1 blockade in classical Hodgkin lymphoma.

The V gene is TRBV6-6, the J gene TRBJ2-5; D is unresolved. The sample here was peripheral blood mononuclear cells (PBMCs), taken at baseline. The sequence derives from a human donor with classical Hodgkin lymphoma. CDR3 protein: CASSYSMLYQETQYF. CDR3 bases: TGTGCCAGCAGTTACTCGATGTTGTACCAAGAGACCCAGTACTTC.